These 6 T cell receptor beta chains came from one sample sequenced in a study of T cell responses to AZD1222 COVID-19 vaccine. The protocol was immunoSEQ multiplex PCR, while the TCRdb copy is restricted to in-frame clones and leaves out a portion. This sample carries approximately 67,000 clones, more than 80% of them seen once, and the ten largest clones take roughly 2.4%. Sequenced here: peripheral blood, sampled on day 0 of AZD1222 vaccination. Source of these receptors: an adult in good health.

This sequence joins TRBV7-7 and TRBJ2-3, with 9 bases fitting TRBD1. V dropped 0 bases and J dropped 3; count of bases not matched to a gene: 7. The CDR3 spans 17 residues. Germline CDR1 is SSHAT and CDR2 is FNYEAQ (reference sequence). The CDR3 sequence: CASSLAPLGQGTDTQYF. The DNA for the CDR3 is TGTGCCAGCAGCTTAGCTCCATTGGGACAGGGAACAGATACGCAGTATTTT.

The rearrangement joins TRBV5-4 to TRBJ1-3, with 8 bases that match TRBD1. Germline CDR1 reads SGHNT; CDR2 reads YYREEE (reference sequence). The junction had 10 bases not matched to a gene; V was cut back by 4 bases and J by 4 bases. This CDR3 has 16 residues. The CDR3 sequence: CASSQGHRGSGNTIYF. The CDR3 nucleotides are TGTGCCAGCAGCCAGGGCCACAGGGGGTCCGGAAACACCATATATTTT.

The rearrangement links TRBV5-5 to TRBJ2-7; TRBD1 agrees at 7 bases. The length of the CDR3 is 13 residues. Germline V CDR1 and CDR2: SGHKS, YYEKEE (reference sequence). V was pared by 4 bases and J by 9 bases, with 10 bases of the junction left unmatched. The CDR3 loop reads CASSPRDSLGQYF. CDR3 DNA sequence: TGTGCCAGCAGCCCTAGGGACAGCCTAGGGCAGTACTTC.

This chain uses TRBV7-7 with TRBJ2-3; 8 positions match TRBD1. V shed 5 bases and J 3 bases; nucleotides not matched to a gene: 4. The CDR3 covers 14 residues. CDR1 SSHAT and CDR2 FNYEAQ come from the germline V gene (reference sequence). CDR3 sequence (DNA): TGTGCCAGCAGCCCAGACAGGGGAACAGATACGCAGTATTTT. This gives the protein CASSPDRGTDTQYF.

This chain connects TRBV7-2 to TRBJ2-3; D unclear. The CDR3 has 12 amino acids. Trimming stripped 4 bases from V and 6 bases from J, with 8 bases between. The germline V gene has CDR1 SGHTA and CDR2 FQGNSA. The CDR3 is CASSSDADTQYF. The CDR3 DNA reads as TGTGCCAGCAGCTCGGACGCGGATACGCAGTATTTT.

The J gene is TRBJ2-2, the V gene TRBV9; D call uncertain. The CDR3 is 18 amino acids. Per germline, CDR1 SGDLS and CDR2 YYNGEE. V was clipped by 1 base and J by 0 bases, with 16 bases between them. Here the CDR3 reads CASSVKPSPSSNTGELFF. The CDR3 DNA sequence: TGTGCCAGCAGCGTAAAGCCTTCACCATCATCGAACACCGGGGAGCTGTTTTTT.